The 10 T cell receptor beta chains listed next were all sequenced from one sample in a study of T-cell reconstitution after alpha-beta-depleted transplantation in children. Unique molecular identifiers tagged the TCRbeta library. TCRdb reprocessed the PCR reads via MiXCR and lists one record per CDR3 protein. Of about 580,000 distinct CDR3 sequences listed, 20% to 25% are singletons. The sample was PBMCs, mostly from graft donor cells, taken 360 days after TCRalphabeta/CD19-depleted stem cell transplant. All receptors derive from a boy under two years old who had a stem cell transplant for acute myeloid leukemia, so the T cells may come from the graft donor.

The genes are TRBV27 and TRBJ2-1; D is possibly TRBD1 (5 bases). The CDR3 contains 14 residues. CDR1 and CDR2 from the germline V gene are MNHEY and SMNVEV (reference sequence). V was shortened by 5 bases and J by 7 bases, with 15 bases between the two germline ends. The CDR3 DNA is TGTGCCAGCAGTATTCAAGGGGTACGGAATGAGCAGTTCTTC. Amino acids: CASSIQGVRNEQFF.

V is TRBV5-1 and J is TRBJ2-2; 9 bases are a match to TRBD2. J was trimmed by 6 bases and V by 5 bases; bases with no gene match: 11. Looked up from germline, CDR1 is SGHRS and CDR2 is YFSETQ. This CDR3 is 16 amino acids long. CDR3 in DNA: TGCGCCAGCAGATACGTAGCGGGGGTGTCAGCCGGGGAGCTGTTTTTT. Its translation is CASRYVAGVSAGELFF.

This chain connects TRBV7-9 to TRBJ2-4; possible D gene TRBD2, 5 bases. The CDR3 is made up of 12 amino acids. V was pared by 7 bases and J by 6 bases, with 10 bases between. The germline V gene has CDR1 SEHNR and CDR2 FQNEAQ (reference sequence). The CDR3 spells CASMGRRNIQYF. The CDR3 DNA reads TGTGCCAGCATGGGGAGACGAAACATTCAGTACTTC.

This clonotype was counted many times. This chain uses TRBV5-1 with TRBJ2-2; D unresolved. V was shortened by 0 bases and J by 4 bases, with 10 bases between the two germline ends. This CDR3 spans 15 amino acids. The V gene's germline CDR1 is SGHRS and CDR2 YFSETQ. CDR3 loop: CASSLEATVTGELFF. The CDR3 DNA is TGCGCCAGCAGCTTGGAGGCTACCGTCACCGGGGAGCTGTTTTTT.

This clonotype was detected only a few times. The chain joins TRBV9 to TRBJ2-3; D is possibly TRBD2 (6 bases). The CDR3 totals 16 residues. V was clipped by 4 bases and J by 4 bases, with 19 bases between them. Germline V lookup: CDR1 SGDLS, CDR2 YYNGEE. In nucleotides, the CDR3 is TGTGCCAGCAGCCCCAGGCGGGGAAGCGGATCAGATACGCAGTATTTT. Protein sequence: CASSPRRGSGSDTQYF.

This clonotype was observed a few times. The rearrangement links TRBV15 to TRBJ2-2; no reliable D call. Trimming stripped 0 bases from V and 6 bases from J, with 14 bases between. There are 16 residues in the CDR3. The germline gives CDR1 LNHNV, CDR2 YYDKDF (reference sequence). The CDR3 sequence: CATSRDYSRRAGELFF. The CDR3 nucleotides are TGTGCCACCAGCAGAGATTACTCCCGAAGGGCCGGGGAGCTGTTTTTT.

V gene TRBV20-1 combines with J gene TRBJ2-1; 8 positions agree with TRBD2. Germline CDR1 DFQATT, CDR2 SNEGSKA (reference sequence). This CDR3 comprises 14 residues. V shed 6 bases and J 2 bases; nucleotides not matched to a gene: 6. DNA of the CDR3: TGCAGTGCCCTTGGACTAGCTACCTACAATGAGCAGTTCTTC. Protein sequence: CSALGLATYNEQFF.

This clonotype was counted a few times. The chain uses TRBV20-1 and TRBJ2-4; 7 bases align to TRBD1. Germline V CDR1 and CDR2: DFQATT, SNEGSKA (reference sequence). Trimming at V came to 4 bases and at J to 0 bases, leaving 6 bases not matched to a gene. The CDR3 is 15 amino acids. The CDR3 bases are TGCAGTGCTACAAACAGGGGCCTAGCCAAAAACATTCAGTACTTC. Its translation: CSATNRGLAKNIQYF.

This clonotype was observed a handful of times. The chain has TRBV12-3 or TRBV12-4 and TRBJ2-1; TRBD2 aligns across 11 bases. The V and J ends lost 6 bases and 0 bases, in that order; junction bases with no gene match: 7. The CDR3 runs to 17 residues. The CDR3 here is CASRHRLAGSSYNEQFF. The CDR3 region has the DNA TGTGCCAGCAGACATAGACTAGCGGGGAGCTCCTACAATGAGCAGTTCTTC.

Of note for this clonotype: One base away lies a much larger clone, so this may be a sequencing read error. The chain joins TRBV20-1 to TRBJ2-7; D uncertain. Germline loops: CDR1 DFQATT, CDR2 SNEGSKA (reference sequence). The length of the CDR3 is 13 residues. The CDR3 sequence: CIARDLGYHEQYF. CDR3 DNA: TGCATTGCTAGAGACCTAGGCTATCACGAGCAGTACTTC.